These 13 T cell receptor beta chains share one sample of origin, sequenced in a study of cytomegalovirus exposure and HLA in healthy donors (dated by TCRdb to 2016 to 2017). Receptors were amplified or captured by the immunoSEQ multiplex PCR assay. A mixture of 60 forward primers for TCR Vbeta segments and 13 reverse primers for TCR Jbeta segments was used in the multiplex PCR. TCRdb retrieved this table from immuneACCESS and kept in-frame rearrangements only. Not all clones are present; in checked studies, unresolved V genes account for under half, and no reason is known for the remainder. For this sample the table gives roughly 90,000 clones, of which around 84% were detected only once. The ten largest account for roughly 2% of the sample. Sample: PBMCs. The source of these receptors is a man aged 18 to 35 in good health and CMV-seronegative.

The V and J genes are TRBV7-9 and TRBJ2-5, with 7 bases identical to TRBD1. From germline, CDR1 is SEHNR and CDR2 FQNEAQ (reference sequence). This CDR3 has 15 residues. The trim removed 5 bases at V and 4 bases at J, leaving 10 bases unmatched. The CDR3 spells CASSPRTGHTETQYF. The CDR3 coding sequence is TGTGCCAGCAGCCCGAGGACAGGCCACACAGAGACCCAGTACTTC. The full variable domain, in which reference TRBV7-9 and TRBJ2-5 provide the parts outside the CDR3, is DTGVSQNPRHKITKRGQNVTFRCDPISEHNRLYWYRQTLGQGPEFLTYFQNEAQLEKSRLLSDRFSAERPKGSFSTLEIQRTEQGDSAMYLCASSPRTGHTETQYFGPGTRLLVL.

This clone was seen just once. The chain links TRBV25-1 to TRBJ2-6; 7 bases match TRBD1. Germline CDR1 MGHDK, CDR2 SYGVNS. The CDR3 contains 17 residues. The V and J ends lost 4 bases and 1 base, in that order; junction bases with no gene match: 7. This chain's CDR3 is CASSAPTGESGANVLTF. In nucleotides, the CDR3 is TGTGCCAGCAGTGCACCTACAGGGGAGTCTGGGGCCAACGTCCTGACTTTC.

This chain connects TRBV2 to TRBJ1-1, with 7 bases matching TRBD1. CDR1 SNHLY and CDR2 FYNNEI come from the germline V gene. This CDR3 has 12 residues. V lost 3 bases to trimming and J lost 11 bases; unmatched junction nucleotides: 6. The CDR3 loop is CASSDPQGSAFF. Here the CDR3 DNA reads TGTGCCAGCAGTGACCCACAGGGGAGCGCTTTCTTT.

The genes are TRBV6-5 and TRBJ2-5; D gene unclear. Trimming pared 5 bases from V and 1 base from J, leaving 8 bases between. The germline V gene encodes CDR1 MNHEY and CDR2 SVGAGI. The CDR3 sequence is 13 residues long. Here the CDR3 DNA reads TGTGCCAGCAGTAACACTATCCAAGAGACCCAGTACTTC. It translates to CASSNTIQETQYF.

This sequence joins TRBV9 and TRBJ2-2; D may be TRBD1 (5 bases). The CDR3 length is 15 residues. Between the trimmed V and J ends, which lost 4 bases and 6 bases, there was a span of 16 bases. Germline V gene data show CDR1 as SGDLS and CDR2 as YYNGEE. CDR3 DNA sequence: TGTGCCAGCAGCCAGATCCAGGGTACGGCCGGGGAGCTGTTTTTT. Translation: CASSQIQGTAGELFF.

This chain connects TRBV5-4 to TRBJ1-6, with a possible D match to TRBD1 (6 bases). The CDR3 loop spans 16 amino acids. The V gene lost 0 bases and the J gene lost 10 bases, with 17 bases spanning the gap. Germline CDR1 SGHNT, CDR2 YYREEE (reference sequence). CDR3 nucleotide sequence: TGTGCCAGCAGCTTGGCCGGACAGCACGGTGACTCACCCCTCCACTTT. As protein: CASSLAGQHGDSPLHF.

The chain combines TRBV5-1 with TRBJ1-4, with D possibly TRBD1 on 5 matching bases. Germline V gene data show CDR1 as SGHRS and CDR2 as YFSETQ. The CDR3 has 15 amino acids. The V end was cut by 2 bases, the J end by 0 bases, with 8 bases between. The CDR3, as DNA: TGCGCCAGCAGCTTCCAGACAGCAACTAATGAAAAACTGTTTTTT. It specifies CASSFQTATNEKLFF.

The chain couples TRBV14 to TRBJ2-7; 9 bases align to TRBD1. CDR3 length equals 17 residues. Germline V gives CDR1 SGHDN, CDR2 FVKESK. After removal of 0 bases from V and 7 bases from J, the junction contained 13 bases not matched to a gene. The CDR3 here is CASSQDLRGQGTGEQYF. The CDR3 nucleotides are TGTGCCAGCAGCCAAGACCTACGGGGACAGGGAACGGGAGAGCAGTACTTC.

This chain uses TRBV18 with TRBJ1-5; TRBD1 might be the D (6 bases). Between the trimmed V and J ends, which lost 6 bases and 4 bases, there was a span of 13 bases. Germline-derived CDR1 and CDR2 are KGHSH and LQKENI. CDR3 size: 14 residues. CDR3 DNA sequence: TGTGCCAGCTCCTCCCGGGACACAAATCAGCCCCAGCATTTT. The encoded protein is CASSSRDTNQPQHF.

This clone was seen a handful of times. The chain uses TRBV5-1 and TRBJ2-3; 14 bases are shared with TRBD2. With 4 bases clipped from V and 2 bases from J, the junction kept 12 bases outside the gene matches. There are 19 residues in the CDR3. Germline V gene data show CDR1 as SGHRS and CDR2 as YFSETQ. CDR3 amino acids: CASSPGRTSGGLYTDTQYF. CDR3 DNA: TGCGCCAGCAGCCCGGGCCGGACTAGCGGGGGGCTGTACACAGATACGCAGTATTTT. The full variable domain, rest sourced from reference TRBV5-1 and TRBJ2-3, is KAGVTQTPRYLIKTRGQQVTLSCSPISGHRSVSWYQQTPGQGLQFLFEYFSETQRNKGNFPGRFSGRQFSNSRSEMNVSTLELGDSALYLCASSPGRTSGGLYTDTQYFGPGTRLTVL.

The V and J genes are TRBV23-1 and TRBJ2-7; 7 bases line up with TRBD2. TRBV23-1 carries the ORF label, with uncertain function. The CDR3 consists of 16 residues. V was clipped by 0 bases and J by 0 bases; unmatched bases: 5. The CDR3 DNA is TGCGCCAGCAGTCAATCCGCTAGCGGACGCTCCTACGAGCAGTACTTC. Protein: CASSQSASGRSYEQYF.

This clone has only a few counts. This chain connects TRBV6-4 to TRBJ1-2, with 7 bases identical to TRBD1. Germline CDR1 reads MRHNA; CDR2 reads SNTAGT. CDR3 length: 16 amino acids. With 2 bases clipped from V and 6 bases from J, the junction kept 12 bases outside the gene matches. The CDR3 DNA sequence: TGTGCCAGCAGTGACGGGGAGGCCTCCAGGGGGAATGGCTACACCTTC. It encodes CASSDGEASRGNGYTF.

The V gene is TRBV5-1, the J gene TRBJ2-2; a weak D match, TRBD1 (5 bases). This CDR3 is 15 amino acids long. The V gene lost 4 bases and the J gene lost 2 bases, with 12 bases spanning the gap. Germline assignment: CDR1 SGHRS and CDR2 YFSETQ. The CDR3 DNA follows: TGCGCCAGCAGCGCGGACACCTTAAACACCGGGGAGCTGTTTTTT. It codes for CASSADTLNTGELFF.